This T cell receptor beta chain comes out of a study of cytomegalovirus exposure and HLA in healthy donors. Germline CDR1 is SGHNT and CDR2 is YYREEE (reference sequence). The CDR3 runs 18 residues. J gave up 7 bases and V 0 bases, and 12 bases lay outside the gene matches. Study results and limitations: Immune exposure information available was restricted to CMV serostatus. Productive rates of about 90% or about 30% were seen for most TCR beta V segments in an earlier analysis. Another analysis was done later, and it associated 15,000 or so TCR beta sequences with HLA alleles at 0.05 false discovery rate.

Regarding this clone: The target antigen is unknown.

Primers: 60 Vbeta forward and 13 Jbeta reverse. As processed by the authors: Roughly 11 million of the 80 million or so unique TCR beta chains counted in a later analysis were shared. The table came from immunoSEQ multiplex PCR; TCRdb's copy has only in-frame clones and leaves some out. D and trimming come from the DNA, and the V and J calls and clone size come from that table. Among a few hundred thousand clones listed, 70% to 80% were seen once. The sample consisted of PBMCs. The sequence was obtained from a man aged 35 to 55 in good health and CMV-seronegative. The chain uses TRBV5-4 and TRBJ2-4; 11 bases fit TRBD2. CDR3 nucleotides: TGTGCCAGCAGCTTGGTAGCGGGGGTAGCGGGAGGGCGGAACATTCAGTACTTC. This sequence encodes CASSLVAGVAGGRNIQYF.